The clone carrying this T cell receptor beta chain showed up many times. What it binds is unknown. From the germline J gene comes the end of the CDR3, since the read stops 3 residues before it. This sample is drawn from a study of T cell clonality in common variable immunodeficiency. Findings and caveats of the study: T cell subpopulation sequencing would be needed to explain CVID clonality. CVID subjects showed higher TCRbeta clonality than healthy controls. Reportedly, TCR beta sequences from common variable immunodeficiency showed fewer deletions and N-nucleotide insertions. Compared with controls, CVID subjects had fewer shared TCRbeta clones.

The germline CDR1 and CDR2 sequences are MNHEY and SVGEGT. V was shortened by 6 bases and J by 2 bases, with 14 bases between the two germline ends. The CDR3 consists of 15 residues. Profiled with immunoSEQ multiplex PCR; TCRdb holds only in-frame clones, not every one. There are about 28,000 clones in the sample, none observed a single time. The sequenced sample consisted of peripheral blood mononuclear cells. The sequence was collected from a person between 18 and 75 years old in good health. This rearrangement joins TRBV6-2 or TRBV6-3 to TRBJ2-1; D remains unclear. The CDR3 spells CASRPPGGAYNEQFF. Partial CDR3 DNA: TGTGCCAGCAGGCCCCCCGGCGGCGCCTACAATGAG.